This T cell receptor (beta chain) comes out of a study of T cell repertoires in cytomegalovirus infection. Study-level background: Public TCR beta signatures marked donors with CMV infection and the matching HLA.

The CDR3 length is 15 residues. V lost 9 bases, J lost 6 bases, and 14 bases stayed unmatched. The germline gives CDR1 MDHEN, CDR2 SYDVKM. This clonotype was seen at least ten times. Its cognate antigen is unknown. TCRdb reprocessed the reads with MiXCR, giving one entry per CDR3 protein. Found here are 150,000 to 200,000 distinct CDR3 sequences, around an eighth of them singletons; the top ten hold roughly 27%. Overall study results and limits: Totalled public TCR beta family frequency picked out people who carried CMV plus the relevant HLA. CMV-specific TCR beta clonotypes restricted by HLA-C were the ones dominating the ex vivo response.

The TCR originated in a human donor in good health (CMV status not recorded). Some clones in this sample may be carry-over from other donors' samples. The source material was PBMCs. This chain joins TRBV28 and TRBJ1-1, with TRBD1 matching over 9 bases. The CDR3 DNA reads TGTGCCAGTTACTTTCCCGGGACAGGGACCGCTGAAGCTTTCTTT. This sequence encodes CASYFPGTGTAEAFF.